Below, 4 T cell receptor beta chains from the same sample are listed, as sequenced in a study of T cell changes during pregnancy in multiple sclerosis. Clones were read by immunoSEQ multiplex PCR, and TCRdb kept only the in-frame ones, dropping some. The table lists about 38,000 clones, 91% of them singletons. This specimen was CD8+ T cells from peripheral blood mononuclear cells, taken in the second trimester of pregnancy. These receptor sequences come from a female donor with multiple sclerosis, enrolled in a pregnancy study.

This sequence joins TRBV4-1 and TRBJ2-1; D is perhaps TRBD1 (5 bases). CDR1 is MGHRA, CDR2 YSYEKL, per germline. This CDR3 has 15 amino acids. The V and J ends lost 1 base and 2 bases respectively, with 9 bases between them. The CDR3 DNA reads as TGCGCCAGCAGCCAAGGCCAGGGCACCTACAATGAGCAGTTCTTC. Its translation: CASSQGQGTYNEQFF.

The rearrangement links TRBV10-2 to TRBJ2-1, with 12 nucleotides matching TRBD2. The CDR3 runs to 14 residues. Germline assignment: CDR1 WSHSY and CDR2 SAAADI. Trimming removed 6 bases from V and 10 bases from J; junction bases left unmatched: 7. The CDR3 DNA is TGCGCCAGCAGCATCTCGGGACTAGCGGGCGAGCAGTTCTTC. This translates into CASSISGLAGEQFF.

The chain recombines TRBV5-1 with TRBJ2-3; 7 bases are shared with TRBD2. This CDR3 region has 16 residues. The germline V gene encodes CDR1 SGHRS and CDR2 YFSETQ. V shed 4 bases, J shed 2 bases, and the junction held 10 bases outside the gene matches. CDR3 residues: CASSRMGLHATDTQYF. CDR3 sequence (DNA): TGCGCCAGCAGCCGAATGGGACTACACGCCACAGATACGCAGTATTTT.

CDR3 loop: CASSLGTSGEYFTDTQYF. CDR3 nucleotide sequence: TGTGCCAGCAGTTTGGGTACTAGCGGGGAGTACTTCACAGATACGCAGTATTTT. V is TRBV27 and J is TRBJ2-3; 10 bases fit TRBD2. V dropped 3 bases and J dropped 2; count of bases not matched to a gene: 11. The germline gives CDR1 MNHEY, CDR2 SMNVEV (reference sequence). CDR3 length: 18 residues.